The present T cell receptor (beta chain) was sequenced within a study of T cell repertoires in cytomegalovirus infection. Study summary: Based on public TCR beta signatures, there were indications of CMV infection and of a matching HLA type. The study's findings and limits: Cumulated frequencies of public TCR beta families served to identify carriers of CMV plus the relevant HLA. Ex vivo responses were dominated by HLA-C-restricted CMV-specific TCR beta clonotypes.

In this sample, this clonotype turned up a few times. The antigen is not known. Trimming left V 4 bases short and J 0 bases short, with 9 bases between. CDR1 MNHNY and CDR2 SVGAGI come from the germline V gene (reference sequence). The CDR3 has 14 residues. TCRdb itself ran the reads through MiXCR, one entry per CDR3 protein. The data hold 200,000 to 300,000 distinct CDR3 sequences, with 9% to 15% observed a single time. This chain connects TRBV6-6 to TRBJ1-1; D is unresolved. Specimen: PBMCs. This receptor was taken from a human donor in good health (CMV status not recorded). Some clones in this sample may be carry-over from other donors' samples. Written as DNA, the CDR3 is TGTGCCAGCAGTTTTTCGGGAGTGAACACTGAAGCTTTCTTT. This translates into CASSFSGVNTEAFF.